The 10 T cell receptor beta chains below all came from one sample that was sequenced in a study of T cell responses to AZD1222 COVID-19 vaccine. Using immunoSEQ multiplex PCR, the repertoire was profiled, and TCRdb retains in-frame clones only, with some absent. The sample has around 160,000 clones, about 92% seen once. The sample was peripheral blood, taken 28 days after the second AZD1222 dose. These receptors all stem from an adult who received the AZD1222 COVID-19 vaccine.

CDR3 bases: TGTGCCACCAGCGGGGGATCCTACGAGCAGTACTTC. Its protein is CATSGGSYEQYF. The chain uses TRBV6-5 and TRBJ2-7, with 8 bases aligning to TRBD2. CDR1 is MNHEY and CDR2 is SVGAGI in the germline V gene. The V segment lost 10 bases and the J segment 1 base; nucleotides outside the gene matches: 3. The CDR3 runs to 12 residues.

The V and J genes are TRBV27 and TRBJ1-1; D might be TRBD1 (5 bases). V was pared by 6 bases and J by 4 bases, with 18 bases between. The CDR3 spans 15 residues. The germline CDR1 and CDR2 sequences are MNHEY and SMNVEV (reference sequence). CDR3 nucleotide sequence: TGTGCCAGCAGCCGAGTGGGCCACGGGGGCACTGAAGCTTTCTTT. It specifies CASSRVGHGGTEAFF.

This clone was seen a handful of times. This chain joins TRBV19 and TRBJ2-5; D is perhaps TRBD1 or TRBD2 (5 bases each). Trimming removed 6 bases at V and 1 base at J, with 12 bases between. The CDR3 sequence is 14 residues long. The germline V gene encodes CDR1 LNHDA and CDR2 SQIVND (reference sequence). The CDR3 region is CASSPGRLQETQYF. The CDR3 nucleotides read TGTGCCAGTAGCCCGGGACGGCTCCAAGAGACCCAGTACTTC. The whole variable domain, filled in from reference TRBV19 and TRBJ2-5, reads DGGITQSPKYLFRKEGQNVTLSCEQNLNHDAMYWYRQDPGQGLRLIYYSQIVNDFQKGDIAEGYSVSREKKESFPLTVTSAQKNPTAFYLCASSPGRLQETQYFGPGTRLLVL.

The count of this clone is one. This sequence joins TRBV5-5 and TRBJ1-3, with D possibly matching TRBD1 (6 bases). V lost 2 bases and J lost 3, with 9 bases in between. This CDR3 contains 14 residues. Germline V lookup: CDR1 SGHKS, CDR2 YYEKEE (reference sequence). The CDR3 loop reads CASSFWGHGNTIYF. The CDR3 DNA sequence: TGTGCCAGCAGCTTCTGGGGGCATGGAAACACCATATATTTT.

This clone is a singleton in its sample. J is TRBJ2-6 and V is TRBV18, with TRBD1 matching over 8 bases. With 4 bases clipped from V and 3 bases from J, the junction kept 5 bases outside the gene matches. The CDR3 has 16 residues. Germline assignment: CDR1 KGHSH and CDR2 LQKENI. The CDR3 is CASSRQGARGANVLTF. CDR3 sequence (DNA): TGTGCCAGCTCACGTCAGGGGGCGCGTGGGGCCAACGTCCTGACTTTC.

The V call is TRBV7-9, the J call TRBJ1-2, with D maybe TRBD1 (6 bases). V lost 5 bases, J lost 6 bases, and 16 bases lay in between. This CDR3 is built from 14 residues. Germline CDR1 reads SEHNR; CDR2 reads FQNEAQ (reference sequence). The CDR3 loop is CASSIGGTWDGYTF. CDR3 DNA sequence: TGTGCCAGCAGCATAGGGGGGACCTGGGATGGCTACACCTTC.

The V call is TRBV5-5, the J call TRBJ2-1, with 7 bases identical to TRBD1. Losses at the gene ends were 1 base for V and 1 base for J; bases not matched to a gene: 5. Germline CDR1 reads SGHKS; CDR2 reads YYEKEE (reference sequence). CDR3 length: 16 residues. The CDR3 DNA reads as TGTGCCAGCAGCTTGTCAGGGACAGCTTCCTACAATGAGCAGTTCTTC. Residues: CASSLSGTASYNEQFF.

J is TRBJ1-5 and V is TRBV19, with TRBD1 matching 7 bases. V was clipped by 5 bases and J by 2 bases; unmatched bases: 15. This CDR3 is 18 amino acids long. The germline V gene encodes CDR1 LNHDA and CDR2 SQIVND (reference sequence). This CDR3 is CASSSAPSQGMGNQPQHF. Here the CDR3 DNA reads TGTGCCAGTAGTTCAGCTCCCTCACAGGGGATGGGCAATCAGCCCCAGCATTTT.

The J gene is TRBJ1-1, the V gene TRBV18; 7 bases are shared with TRBD1. Looked up from germline, CDR1 is KGHSH and CDR2 is LQKENI. After removal of 3 bases from V and 4 bases from J, the junction contained 5 bases not matched to a gene. CDR3 length: 14 residues. CDR3 coding DNA: TGTGCCAGCTCACCGAGACAGGGTCCCACTGAAGCTTTCTTT. Translating gives CASSPRQGPTEAFF.

The chain links TRBV6-5 to TRBJ1-2; D gene uncertain. The CDR3 has 14 residues. CDR1 is MNHEY and CDR2 is SVGAGI in the germline V gene. Trimming took off 4 bases at V and 4 bases at J, with 13 bases between the two ends. Written as DNA, the CDR3 is TGTGCCAGCAGTTCCAACGGGAAATTCTATGGCTACACCTTC. Translating it yields CASSSNGKFYGYTF.